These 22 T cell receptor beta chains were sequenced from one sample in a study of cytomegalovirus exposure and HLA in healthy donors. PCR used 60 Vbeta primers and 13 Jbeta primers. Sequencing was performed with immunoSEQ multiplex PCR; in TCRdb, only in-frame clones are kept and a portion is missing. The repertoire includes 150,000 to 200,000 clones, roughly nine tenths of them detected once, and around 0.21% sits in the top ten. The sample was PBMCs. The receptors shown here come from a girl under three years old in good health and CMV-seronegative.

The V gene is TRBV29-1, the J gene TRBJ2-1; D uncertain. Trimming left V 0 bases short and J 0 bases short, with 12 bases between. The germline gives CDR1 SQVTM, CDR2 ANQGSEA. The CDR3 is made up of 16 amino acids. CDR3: CSVEDPGPHSYNEQFF. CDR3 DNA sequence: TGCAGCGTTGAAGATCCCGGTCCGCACTCCTACAATGAGCAGTTCTTC.

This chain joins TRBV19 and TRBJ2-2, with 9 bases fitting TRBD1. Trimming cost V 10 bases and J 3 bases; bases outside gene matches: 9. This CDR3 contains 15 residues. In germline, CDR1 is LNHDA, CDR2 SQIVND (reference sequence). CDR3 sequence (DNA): TGTGCCACACCCCGGGGACAGGGTCACACCGGGGAGCTGTTTTTT. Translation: CATPRGQGHTGELFF.

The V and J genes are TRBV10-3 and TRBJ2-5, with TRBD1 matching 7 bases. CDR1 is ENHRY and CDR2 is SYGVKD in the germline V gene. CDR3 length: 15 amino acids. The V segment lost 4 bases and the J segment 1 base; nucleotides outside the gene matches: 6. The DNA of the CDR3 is TGTGCCATCAGTGGACGGACAGGCGTCCAAGAGACCCAGTACTTC. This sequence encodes CAISGRTGVQETQYF.

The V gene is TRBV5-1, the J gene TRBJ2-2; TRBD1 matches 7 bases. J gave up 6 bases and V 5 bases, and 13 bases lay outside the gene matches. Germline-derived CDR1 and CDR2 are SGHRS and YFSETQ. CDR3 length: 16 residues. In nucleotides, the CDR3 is TGCGCCAGCAGATCGTATCAGGGGGTTGGGGCCGGGGAGCTGTTTTTT. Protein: CASRSYQGVGAGELFF.

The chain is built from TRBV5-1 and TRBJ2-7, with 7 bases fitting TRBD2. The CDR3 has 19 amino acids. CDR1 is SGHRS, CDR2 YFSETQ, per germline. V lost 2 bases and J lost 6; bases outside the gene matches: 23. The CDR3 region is CASSFAMRREGQFFREQYF. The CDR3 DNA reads TGCGCCAGCAGCTTTGCGATGCGGAGGGAGGGGCAATTTTTCCGCGAGCAGTACTTC.

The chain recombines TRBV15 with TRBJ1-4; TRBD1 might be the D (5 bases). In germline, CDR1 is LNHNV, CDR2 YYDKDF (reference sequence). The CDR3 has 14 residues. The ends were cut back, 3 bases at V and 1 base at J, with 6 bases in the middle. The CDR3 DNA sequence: TGTGCCACCAGCAGGGGGGGAACTAATGAAAAACTGTTTTTT. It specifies CATSRGGTNEKLFF.

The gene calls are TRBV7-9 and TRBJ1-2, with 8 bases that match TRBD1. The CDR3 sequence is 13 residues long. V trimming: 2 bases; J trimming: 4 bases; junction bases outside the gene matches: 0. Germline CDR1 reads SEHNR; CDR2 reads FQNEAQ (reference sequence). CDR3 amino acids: CASSLTGGYGYTF. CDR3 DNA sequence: TGTGCCAGCAGCTTAACAGGGGGCTATGGCTACACCTTC.

The CDR3 loop is CASSLQGSYSNQPQHF. DNA of the CDR3: TGTGCCAGTAGCCTACAGGGATCCTATAGCAATCAGCCCCAGCATTTT. This rearrangement joins TRBV19 to TRBJ1-5; possibly TRBD1 for D (6 bases). V lost 6 bases to trimming and J lost 0 bases, with 15 bases between them. This CDR3 contains 16 residues. The germline V gene has CDR1 LNHDA and CDR2 SQIVND (reference sequence).

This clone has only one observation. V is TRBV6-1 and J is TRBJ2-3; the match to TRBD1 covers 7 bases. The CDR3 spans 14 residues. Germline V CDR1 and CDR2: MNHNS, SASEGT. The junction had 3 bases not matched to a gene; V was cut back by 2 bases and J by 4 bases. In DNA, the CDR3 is TGTGCCAGCAGTGAAACAGGGGCCCCAGATACGCAGTATTTT. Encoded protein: CASSETGAPDTQYF.

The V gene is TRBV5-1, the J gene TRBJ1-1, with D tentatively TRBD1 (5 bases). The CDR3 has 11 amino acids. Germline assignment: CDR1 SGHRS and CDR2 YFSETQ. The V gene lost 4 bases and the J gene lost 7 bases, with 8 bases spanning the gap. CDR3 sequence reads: CASSLDSEAFF. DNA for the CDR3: TGCGCCAGCAGCCTAGACAGTGAAGCTTTCTTT.

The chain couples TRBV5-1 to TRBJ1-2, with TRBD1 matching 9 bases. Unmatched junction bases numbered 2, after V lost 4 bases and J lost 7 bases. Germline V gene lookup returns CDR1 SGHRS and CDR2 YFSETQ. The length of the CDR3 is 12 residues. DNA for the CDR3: TGCGCCAGCAGCGACAGGGGGGTTGGCTACACCTTC. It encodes CASSDRGVGYTF.

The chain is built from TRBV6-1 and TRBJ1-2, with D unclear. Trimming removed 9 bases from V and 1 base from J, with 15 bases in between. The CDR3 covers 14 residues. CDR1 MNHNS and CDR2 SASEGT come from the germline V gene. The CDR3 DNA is TGTGCCAGTTTCGAGCGGCGGGGTAACTATGGCTACACCTTC. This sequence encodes CASFERRGNYGYTF.

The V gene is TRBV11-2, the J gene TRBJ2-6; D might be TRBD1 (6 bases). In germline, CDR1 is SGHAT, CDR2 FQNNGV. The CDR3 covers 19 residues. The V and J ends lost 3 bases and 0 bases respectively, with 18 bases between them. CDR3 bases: TGTGCCAGCAGCTTCCTCGGGACATCGGTGACCTCTGGGGCCAACGTCCTGACTTTC. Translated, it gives CASSFLGTSVTSGANVLTF.

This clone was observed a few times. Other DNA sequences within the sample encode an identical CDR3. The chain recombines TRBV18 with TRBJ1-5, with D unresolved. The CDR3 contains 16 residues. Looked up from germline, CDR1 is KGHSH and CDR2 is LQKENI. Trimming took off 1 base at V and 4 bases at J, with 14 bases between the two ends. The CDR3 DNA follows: TGTGCCAGCTCACCACAAGGTGGTCAGGTTAATCAGCCCCAGCATTTT. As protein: CASSPQGGQVNQPQHF.

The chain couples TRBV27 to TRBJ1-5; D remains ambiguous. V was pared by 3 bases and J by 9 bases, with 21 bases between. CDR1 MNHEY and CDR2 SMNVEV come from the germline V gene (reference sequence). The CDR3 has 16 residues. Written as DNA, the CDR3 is TGTGCCAGCAGTTTTAGGTTTGTCAGAGGCTTGGGGCCCCAGCATTTT. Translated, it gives CASSFRFVRGLGPQHF.

The CDR3 nucleotides read TGTGCCAGCAGCCCGCGGACAGGCCGCAATGAGCAGTTCTTC. This encodes CASSPRTGRNEQFF. J is TRBJ2-1 and V is TRBV5-4, with 7 bases lining up with TRBD1. V lost 4 bases to trimming and J lost 6 bases; unmatched junction nucleotides: 7. CDR1 and CDR2 (germline): SGHNT, YYREEE (reference sequence). The CDR3 covers 14 residues.

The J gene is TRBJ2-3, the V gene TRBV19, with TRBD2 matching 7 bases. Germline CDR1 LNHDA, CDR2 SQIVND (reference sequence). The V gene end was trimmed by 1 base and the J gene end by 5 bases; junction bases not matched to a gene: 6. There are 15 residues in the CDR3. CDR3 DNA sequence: TGTGCCAGTAGTATAGGACTAGCTGTGGTAGATACGCAGTATTTT. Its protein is CASSIGLAVVDTQYF.

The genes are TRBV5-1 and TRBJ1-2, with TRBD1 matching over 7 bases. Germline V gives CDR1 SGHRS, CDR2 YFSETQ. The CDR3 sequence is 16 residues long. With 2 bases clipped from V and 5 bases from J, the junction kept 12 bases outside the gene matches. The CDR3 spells CASSLGWGTEIYGYTF. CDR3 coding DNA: TGCGCCAGCAGCTTAGGATGGGGGACAGAAATTTATGGCTACACCTTC.

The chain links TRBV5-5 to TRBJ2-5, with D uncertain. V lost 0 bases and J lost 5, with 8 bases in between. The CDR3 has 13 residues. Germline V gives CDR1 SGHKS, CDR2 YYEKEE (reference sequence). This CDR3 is CASSLASPETQYF. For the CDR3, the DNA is TGTGCCAGCAGCTTGGCGTCCCCGGAGACCCAGTACTTC.

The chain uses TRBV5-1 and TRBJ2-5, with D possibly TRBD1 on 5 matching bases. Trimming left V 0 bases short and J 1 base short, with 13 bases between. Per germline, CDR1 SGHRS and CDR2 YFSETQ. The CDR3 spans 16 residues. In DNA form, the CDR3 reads TGCGCCAGCAGCTTGGGCCTGACAGTCCTCCAAGAGACCCAGTACTTC. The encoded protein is CASSLGLTVLQETQYF.

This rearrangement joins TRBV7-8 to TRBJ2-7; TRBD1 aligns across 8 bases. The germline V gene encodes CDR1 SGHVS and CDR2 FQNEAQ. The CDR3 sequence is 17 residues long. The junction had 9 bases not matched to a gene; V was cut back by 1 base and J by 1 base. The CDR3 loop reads CASSLVETGVESYEQYF. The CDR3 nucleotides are TGTGCCAGCAGCTTAGTGGAGACAGGGGTAGAATCCTACGAGCAGTACTTC.

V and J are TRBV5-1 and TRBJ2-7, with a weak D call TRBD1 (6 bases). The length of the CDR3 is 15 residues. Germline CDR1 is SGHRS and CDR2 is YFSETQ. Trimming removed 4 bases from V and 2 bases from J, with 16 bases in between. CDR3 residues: CASSNYREIPYEQYF. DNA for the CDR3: TGCGCCAGCAGCAACTACAGGGAAATCCCCTACGAGCAGTACTTC. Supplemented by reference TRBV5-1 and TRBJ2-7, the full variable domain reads KAGVTQTPRYLIKTRGQQVTLSCSPISGHRSVSWYQQTPGQGLQFLFEYFSETQRNKGNFPGRFSGRQFSNSRSEMNVSTLELGDSALYLCASSNYREIPYEQYFGPGTRLTVT.